This passage covers 32 T cell receptor beta chains from one sample sequenced in a study of shared clonotypes between healthy human individuals. It was CD45RO-negative cells, positively selected for CCR7, that made up naive CD8 cells, with terminally differentiated effector memory CD45RA+ cells excluded. Repertoires were generated with immunoSEQ multiplex PCR, while TCRdb's copy carries only in-frame clones and drops some. In the table there are around 650,000 clones, about 96% of which are singletons. The sequenced sample consisted of naive CD8+ T cells sorted from blood. The receptors come from a woman aged 25 to 39 in good health.

The gene calls are TRBV2 and TRBJ1-1; the D gene is possibly TRBD1 (6 bases). This CDR3 has 13 amino acids. Trimming left V 2 bases short and J 6 bases short, with 10 bases between. Germline V gene sequence: CDR1 SNHLY, CDR2 FYNNEI. The CDR3 coding sequence is TGTGCCAGCAGTGAAACGGGACAACCTGAAGCTTTCTTT. Its protein is CASSETGQPEAFF.

The chain carries TRBV7-9 and TRBJ2-1; perhaps TRBD1 as D (6 bases). Germline CDR1 and CDR2: SEHNR and FQNEAQ (reference sequence). This CDR3 spans 14 amino acids. Trimming removed 1 base from V and 7 bases from J, with 11 bases in between. The CDR3: CASSLGTVSNEQFF. CDR3 in DNA: TGTGCCAGCAGCTTAGGGACAGTTTCGAATGAGCAGTTCTTC.

The chain employs TRBV5-4 and TRBJ2-7, with D unresolved. The CDR3 consists of 15 residues. Trimming pared 2 bases from V and 4 bases from J, leaving 16 bases between. Germline V gene sequence: CDR1 SGHNT, CDR2 YYREEE (reference sequence). CDR3 nucleotides: TGTGCCAGCAGCTTACGAGGCGCAGCTATTTACGAGCAGTACTTC. Its translation: CASSLRGAAIYEQYF.

This chain uses TRBV29-1 with TRBJ2-5; 7 bases fit TRBD2. The length of the CDR3 is 13 residues. J gave up 3 bases and V 3 bases, and 4 bases lay outside the gene matches. Germline V gene lookup returns CDR1 SQVTM and CDR2 ANQGSEA. The CDR3 DNA follows: TGCAGCGTTGATTCGGGACTAAAAGAGACCCAGTACTTC. Protein sequence: CSVDSGLKETQYF.

The gene calls are TRBV7-9 and TRBJ2-7; 7 bases line up with TRBD2. This CDR3 region has 13 residues. The germline V gene encodes CDR1 SEHNR and CDR2 FQNEAQ (reference sequence). V lost 5 bases and J lost 4; bases outside the gene matches: 5. CDR3 nucleotide sequence: TGTGCCAGCAGCCGGGGAGGGTCGTACGAGCAGTACTTC. It is translated as CASSRGGSYEQYF.

This chain links TRBV2 with TRBJ2-7; 14 nucleotides align to TRBD2. From germline, CDR1 is SNHLY and CDR2 FYNNEI. The length of the CDR3 is 12 residues. V trimming: 9 bases; J trimming: 6 bases; junction bases outside the gene matches: 1. CDR3 residues: CARGLAGAEQYF. DNA of the CDR3: TGTGCCAGGGGACTAGCGGGAGCCGAGCAGTACTTC.

The V call is TRBV4-1, the J call TRBJ2-5; 7 bases match TRBD2. CDR3 length equals 14 residues. Unmatched junction bases numbered 6, after V lost 3 bases and J lost 5 bases. Germline CDR1 MGHRA, CDR2 YSYEKL. CDR3 sequence reads: CASSQGLHEETQYF. In DNA, the CDR3 is TGCGCCAGCAGCCAGGGACTACATGAGGAGACCCAGTACTTC.

The chain employs TRBV6-5 and TRBJ2-7, with D tentatively TRBD2 (6 bases). Germline V gives CDR1 MNHEY, CDR2 SVGAGI. The CDR3 loop spans 16 amino acids. Trimming removed 4 bases at V and 5 bases at J, with 21 bases between. This CDR3 reads CASSSGTGLTLHEQYF. CDR3 DNA sequence: TGTGCCAGCAGTTCCGGGACGGGACTCACGCTCCACGAGCAGTACTTC.

This chain connects TRBV6-1 to TRBJ1-2; D may be TRBD1 (6 bases). The CDR3 spans 16 residues. The germline gives CDR1 MNHNS, CDR2 SASEGT. V dropped 4 bases and J dropped 4 bases, with 19 bases sitting between them. The DNA of the CDR3 is TGTGCCAGCAGTGGTTCCGGGACACAGGCAGTCTATGGCTACACCTTC. It yields the protein CASSGSGTQAVYGYTF.

The chain uses TRBV7-9 and TRBJ2-7; 11 bases align to TRBD2. Germline V gives CDR1 SEHNR, CDR2 FQNEAQ (reference sequence). V was pared by 4 bases and J by 2 bases, with 4 bases of the junction left unmatched. The CDR3 is 15 residues long. The CDR3 here is CASSSGTSGPYEQYF. CDR3 sequence (DNA): TGTGCCAGCAGCTCTGGGACTAGCGGCCCCTACGAGCAGTACTTC.

The chain is built from TRBV19 and TRBJ1-5, with 10 positions matching TRBD1. J was trimmed by 6 bases and V by 4 bases; bases with no gene match: 9. The V gene's germline CDR1 is LNHDA and CDR2 SQIVND (reference sequence). This CDR3 region has 16 residues. The CDR3: CASSTLPDRGVQPQHF. CDR3 bases: TGTGCCAGTAGTACCCTACCGGACAGGGGGGTTCAGCCCCAGCATTTT.

This clone was observed once. The CDR3 here is CATSPFSSGYEQYF. CDR3 nucleotides: TGTGCCACCTCCCCCTTTTCTAGCGGATACGAGCAGTACTTC. This chain joins TRBV15 and TRBJ2-7, with TRBD2 matching over 7 bases. J gave up 4 bases and V 8 bases, and 11 bases lay outside the gene matches. Germline lookup yields CDR1 LNHNV and CDR2 YYDKDF (reference sequence). This CDR3 has 14 residues. The full variable domain, rest sourced from reference TRBV15 and TRBJ2-7, is DAMVIQNPRYQVTQFGKPVTLSCSQTLNHNVMYWYQQKSSQAPKLLFHYYDKDFNNEADTPDNFQSRRPNTSFCFLDIRSPGLGDTAMYLCATSPFSSGYEQYFGPGTRLTVT.

V gene TRBV27 combines with J gene TRBJ2-7, with unresolved D. In germline, CDR1 is MNHEY, CDR2 SMNVEV (reference sequence). Trimming took off 3 bases at V and 4 bases at J, with 10 bases between the two ends. CDR3 length: 13 residues. CDR3: CASSFAPQYEQYF. CDR3 in DNA: TGTGCCAGCAGTTTCGCACCGCAATACGAGCAGTACTTC.

The chain combines TRBV28 with TRBJ2-7; D may match TRBD1 or TRBD2 (5 bases each). Germline V gene lookup returns CDR1 MDHEN and CDR2 SYDVKM. CDR3 size: 14 residues. V lost 3 bases and J 3 bases, leaving 12 bases between the germline ends. In nucleotides, the CDR3 is TGTGCCAGCAGTTTGGGAGACAGTGGCTACGAGCAGTACTTC. Amino acid sequence: CASSLGDSGYEQYF.

This chain uses TRBV4-1 with TRBJ1-5; TRBD1 matches 8 bases. Trimming took 8 bases from V and 0 from J; bases not matched to a gene: 6. The length of the CDR3 is 15 residues. Germline V gene sequence: CDR1 MGHRA, CDR2 YSYEKL. CDR3 loop: CASRRGLDSNQPQHF. CDR3 DNA sequence: TGCGCCAGCCGCAGGGGGCTCGATAGCAATCAGCCCCAGCATTTT.

The chain is built from TRBV27 and TRBJ2-7, with TRBD1 matching 8 bases. CDR3 length: 17 residues. Germline loops: CDR1 MNHEY, CDR2 SMNVEV (reference sequence). J lost 3 bases, V lost 4 bases, and 14 bases had no gene match. CDR3 DNA: TGTGCCAGCAGTTCCGCTCATAGAGGACAGGGCCTCTACGAGCAGTACTTC. Encoded protein: CASSSAHRGQGLYEQYF.

V gene TRBV11-2 combines with J gene TRBJ2-3; D is possibly TRBD1 (6 bases). From germline, CDR1 is SGHAT and CDR2 FQNNGV. The CDR3 has 14 residues. V was clipped by 3 bases and J by 3 bases, with 10 bases between them. CDR3 protein: CASSFPGATDTQYF. The CDR3 nucleotides are TGTGCCAGCAGCTTCCCAGGGGCGACAGATACGCAGTATTTT.

This clone has just a few counts. The chain employs TRBV4-1 and TRBJ1-1; D remains unclear. CDR1 and CDR2 (germline): MGHRA, YSYEKL. There are 16 residues in the CDR3. V was shortened by 0 bases and J by 4 bases, with 15 bases between the two germline ends. The CDR3 DNA follows: TGCGCCAGCAGCCAAGATGACCCTTCAATGAGCACTGAAGCTTTCTTT. Translated, it gives CASSQDDPSMSTEAFF.

V gene TRBV6-1 combines with J gene TRBJ1-5; D might be TRBD1 (6 bases). CDR1 and CDR2 (germline): MNHNS, SASEGT. Deletions cut 1 base from V and 1 base from J, with 14 bases between. The CDR3 spans 17 residues. CDR3 sequence reads: CASSEDGDRRSNQPQHF. In DNA, the CDR3 is TGTGCCAGCAGTGAAGACGGCGACAGGAGGAGCAATCAGCCCCAGCATTTT.

With regard to this clone: At one of its ends the junction is not consistent with the germline gene, which may arise from a read error. This chain uses TRBV15 with TRBJ2-3; D gene unclear. The CDR3 spans 11 residues. Germline V CDR1 and CDR2: LNHNV, YYDKDF (reference sequence). The chain's CDR3 is CATGRPDTQYF. DNA of the CDR3: TGTGCCACCGGCAGGCCAGATACGCAGTATTTT.

The V call is TRBV7-2, the J call TRBJ2-2; TRBD1 matches at 7 bases. The CDR3 extends over 16 amino acids. Germline lookup yields CDR1 SGHTA and CDR2 FQGNSA. With V trimmed by 5 bases and J by 1 base, 7 bases remained unmatched. CDR3 sequence reads: CASSNPDRVNTGELFF. The CDR3 bases are TGTGCCAGCAGCAACCCCGACAGGGTGAACACCGGGGAGCTGTTTTTT.

This chain links TRBV7-6 with TRBJ1-5; 8 bases agree with TRBD1. Per the germline V gene, CDR1 is SGHVS and CDR2 is FNYEAQ. With V trimmed by 2 bases and J by 2 bases, 5 bases remained unmatched. CDR3 length: 16 amino acids. This chain's CDR3 is CASSLFTGGGNQPQHF. For the CDR3, the DNA is TGTGCCAGCAGCTTATTTACAGGGGGAGGCAATCAGCCCCAGCATTTT.

The rearrangement links TRBV14 to TRBJ2-3, with D possibly TRBD2 on 6 matching bases. The CDR3 loop spans 16 amino acids. The germline V gene has CDR1 SGHDN and CDR2 FVKESK. Trimming removed 5 bases at V and 2 bases at J, with 17 bases between. The DNA for the CDR3 is TGTGCCAGCAGCTCCATAGCGGTTCCTCCCACAGATACGCAGTATTTT. Translation: CASSSIAVPPTDTQYF.

This clone has only one observation. The chain has TRBV19 and TRBJ2-4, with 7 nucleotides matching TRBD2. V lost 5 bases and J lost 9; bases outside the gene matches: 7. From germline, CDR1 is LNHDA and CDR2 SQIVND (reference sequence). The CDR3 extends over 13 amino acids. The CDR3 nucleotides read TGTGCCAGTAGTGTGGGGGAGGGGAGCATTCAGTACTTC. Translated: CASSVGEGSIQYF.

This sequence joins TRBV27 and TRBJ2-1; D is unresolved. Trimming removed 7 bases at V and 8 bases at J, with 21 bases between. The CDR3 covers 15 residues. Germline CDR1 is MNHEY and CDR2 is SMNVEV (reference sequence). The CDR3 sequence: CASTSLDPAVHEQFF. The CDR3 region has the DNA TGTGCCAGCACCTCGCTAGACCCAGCTGTCCATGAGCAGTTCTTC.

This chain connects TRBV6-4 to TRBJ2-7; maybe TRBD1 (7 bases). Germline V gene lookup returns CDR1 MRHNA and CDR2 SNTAGT. The CDR3 sequence is 15 residues long. With 9 bases removed from V and 6 bases from J, the gap between germline ends came to 24 bases. In DNA form, the CDR3 reads TGTGCCAGTACTCCTCGCCAGGGGGGCCGAAGCGAGCAGTACTTC. It yields the protein CASTPRQGGRSEQYF.

The gene calls are TRBV28 and TRBJ2-7; perhaps TRBD2 as D (6 bases). This CDR3 has 12 amino acids. The germline V gene has CDR1 MDHEN and CDR2 SYDVKM. Trimming removed 7 bases from V and 7 bases from J, with 14 bases in between. The DNA for the CDR3 is TGTGCCAGCACTTCGGGGGAACGGGAGCAGTACTTC. As protein: CASTSGEREQYF.

The CDR3 bases are TGTGCCAGCAGTTCTGGCGGCACCGGGGAGCTGTTTTTT. Amino acids: CASSSGGTGELFF. The rearrangement uses TRBV6-5 and TRBJ2-2; no clear D. Germline lookup yields CDR1 MNHEY and CDR2 SVGAGI. This CDR3 contains 13 residues. V shed 4 bases and J shed 4 bases, with 7 bases lying between them.

The chain uses TRBV11-3 and TRBJ2-5, with D possibly called TRBD1 or TRBD2 (6 bases each). The CDR3 consists of 18 residues. Trimming left V 6 bases short and J 4 bases short, with 27 bases between. CDR1 is SGHNT and CDR2 is YENEEA in the germline V gene. CDR3 amino acids: CASSLRGATSDGRETQYF. Here the CDR3 DNA reads TGTGCCAGCAGTCTTAGGGGGGCTACCTCAGATGGGAGAGAGACCCAGTACTTC.

V and J are TRBV2 and TRBJ2-1; 12 bases match TRBD2. Germline V lookup: CDR1 SNHLY, CDR2 FYNNEI. After removal of 5 bases from V and 4 bases from J, the junction contained 6 bases not matched to a gene. The CDR3 runs to 16 residues. CDR3 amino acids: CASSPGTSGPYNEQFF. The DNA of the CDR3 is TGTGCCAGCAGTCCCGGGACTAGCGGGCCGTACAATGAGCAGTTCTTC.

V gene TRBV6-4 combines with J gene TRBJ1-1; D unclear. Trimming took 2 bases from V and 5 from J, leaving 9 bases between them. CDR1 MRHNA and CDR2 SNTAGT come from the germline V gene. The CDR3 is 13 residues long. CDR3 in DNA: TGTGCCAGCAGTGACAGATCCCTGACTGAAGCTTTCTTT. Protein: CASSDRSLTEAFF.

The rearrangement uses TRBV27 and TRBJ1-5; the D gene is possibly TRBD1 (5 bases). With 6 bases removed from V and 4 bases from J, the gap between germline ends came to 10 bases. The germline gives CDR1 MNHEY, CDR2 SMNVEV (reference sequence). The CDR3 has 13 residues. This chain's CDR3 is CASSTGANQPQHF. CDR3 sequence (DNA): TGTGCCAGCAGCACCGGGGCGAATCAGCCCCAGCATTTT.